This T cell receptor (beta chain) was profiled in a study of T cell changes during pregnancy in multiple sclerosis. With V trimmed by 5 bases and J by 7 bases, 6 bases remained unmatched. The germline CDR1 and CDR2 sequences are SEHNR and FQNEAQ (reference sequence). The CDR3 consists of 14 residues. Generated by immunoSEQ multiplex PCR, the TCRdb table keeps only in-frame clones and is missing some. The table has under 70,000 clones, about nine tenths seen once; the top ten hold about 2.2%. The specimen was peripheral blood, collected in the third trimester of pregnancy. The chain carries TRBV7-9 and TRBJ1-4, with 8 nucleotides matching TRBD1. The sequence was collected from a female donor in good health, enrolled as a control in a pregnancy study. CDR3 DNA: TGTGCCAGCAGCCCGCGGACAGGGTTTGAAAAACTGTTTTTT. Translated: CASSPRTGFEKLFF.